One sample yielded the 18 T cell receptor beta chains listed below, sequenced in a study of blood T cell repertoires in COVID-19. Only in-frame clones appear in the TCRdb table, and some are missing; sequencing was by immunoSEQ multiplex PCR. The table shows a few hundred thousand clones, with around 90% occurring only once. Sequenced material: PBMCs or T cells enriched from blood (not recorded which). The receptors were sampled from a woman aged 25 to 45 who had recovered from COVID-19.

CDR3 sequence: CASSQVIGADTQYF. Here the CDR3 DNA reads TGCGCCAGCAGCCAAGTTATAGGGGCAGATACGCAGTATTTT. V is TRBV4-1 and J is TRBJ2-3; tentative D call: TRBD1 (5 bases). Trimming pared 1 base from V and 4 bases from J, leaving 9 bases between. The CDR3 is 14 residues long. CDR1 is MGHRA, CDR2 YSYEKL, per germline.

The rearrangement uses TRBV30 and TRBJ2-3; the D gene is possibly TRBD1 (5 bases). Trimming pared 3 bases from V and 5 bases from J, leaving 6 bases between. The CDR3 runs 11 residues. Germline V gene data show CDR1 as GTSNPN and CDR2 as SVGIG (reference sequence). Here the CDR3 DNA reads TGTGCCTGGAGCAGGGAAGATACGCAGTATTTT. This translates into CAWSREDTQYF.

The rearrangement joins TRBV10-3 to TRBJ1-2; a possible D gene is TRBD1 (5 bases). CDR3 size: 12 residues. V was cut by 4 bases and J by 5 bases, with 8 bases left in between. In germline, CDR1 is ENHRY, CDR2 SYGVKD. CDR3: CAISADSYGYTF. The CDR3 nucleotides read TGTGCCATCAGTGCCGACAGTTATGGCTACACCTTC.

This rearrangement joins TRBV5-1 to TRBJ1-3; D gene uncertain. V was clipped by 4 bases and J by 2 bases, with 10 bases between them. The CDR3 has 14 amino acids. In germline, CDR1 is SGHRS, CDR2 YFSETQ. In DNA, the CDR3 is TGCGCCAGCAGCCCCGACTCGGCTGGAAACACCATATATTTT. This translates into CASSPDSAGNTIYF.

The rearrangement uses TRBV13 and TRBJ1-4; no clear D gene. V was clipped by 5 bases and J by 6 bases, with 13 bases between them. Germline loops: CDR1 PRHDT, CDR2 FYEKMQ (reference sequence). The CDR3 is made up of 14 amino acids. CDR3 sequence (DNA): TGTGCCAGCAGCCTACGGACGAGGGATGAAAAACTGTTTTTT. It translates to CASSLRTRDEKLFF.

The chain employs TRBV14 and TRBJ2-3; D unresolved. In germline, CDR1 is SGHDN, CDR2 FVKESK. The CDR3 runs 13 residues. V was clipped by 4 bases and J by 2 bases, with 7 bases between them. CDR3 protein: CASSPRVTDTQYF. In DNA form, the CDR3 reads TGTGCCAGCAGCCCCCGGGTCACAGATACGCAGTATTTT.

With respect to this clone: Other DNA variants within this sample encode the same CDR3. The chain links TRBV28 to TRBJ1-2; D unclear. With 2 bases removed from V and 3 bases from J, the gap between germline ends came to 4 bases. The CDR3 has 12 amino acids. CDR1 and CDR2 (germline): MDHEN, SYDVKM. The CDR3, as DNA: TGTGCCAGCAGTTTAAGAGACTATGGCTACACCTTC. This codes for CASSLRDYGYTF.

The CDR3 DNA follows: TGCGCCAGCAGCGTCAGTGCGATGGTGCGGGACGGCTATGGCTACACCTTC. It codes for CASSVSAMVRDGYGYTF. This chain uses TRBV4-3 with TRBJ1-2; D is perhaps TRBD1 (5 bases). Trimming took 5 bases from V and 4 from J, leaving 23 bases between them. This CDR3 region has 17 residues. The germline gives CDR1 LGHNA, CDR2 YSLEER.

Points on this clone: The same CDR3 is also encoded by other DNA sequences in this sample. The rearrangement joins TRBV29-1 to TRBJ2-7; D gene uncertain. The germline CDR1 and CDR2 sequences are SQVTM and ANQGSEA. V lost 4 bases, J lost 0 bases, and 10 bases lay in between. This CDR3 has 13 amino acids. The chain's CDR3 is CSVVLPSSYEQYF. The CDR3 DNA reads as TGCAGCGTTGTCTTGCCGAGCTCCTACGAGCAGTACTTC.

The DNA for the CDR3 is TGCGCCAGCAGCTCGAGGACCGGGACTAGCAGATCTCGGGAGCAGTACTTC. It specifies CASSSRTGTSRSREQYF. The genes are TRBV5-1 and TRBJ2-7, with 9 bases matching TRBD2. The CDR3 is 17 residues long. The ends lost 3 bases at V and 7 bases at J; junction bases unmatched: 17. The germline gives CDR1 SGHRS, CDR2 YFSETQ.

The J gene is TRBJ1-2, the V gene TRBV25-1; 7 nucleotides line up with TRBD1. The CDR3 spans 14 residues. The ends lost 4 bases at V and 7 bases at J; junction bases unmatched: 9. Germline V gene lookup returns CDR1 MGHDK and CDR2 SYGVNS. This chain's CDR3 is CASSASGTDGGYTF. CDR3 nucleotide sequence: TGTGCCAGCAGTGCCTCCGGGACAGATGGTGGCTACACCTTC.

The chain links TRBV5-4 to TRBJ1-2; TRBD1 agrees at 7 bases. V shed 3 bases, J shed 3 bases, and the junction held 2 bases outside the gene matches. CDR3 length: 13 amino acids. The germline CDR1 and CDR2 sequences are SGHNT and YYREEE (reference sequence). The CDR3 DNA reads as TGTGCCAGCAGCTCGGACAGGTACTATGGCTACACCTTC. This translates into CASSSDRYYGYTF.

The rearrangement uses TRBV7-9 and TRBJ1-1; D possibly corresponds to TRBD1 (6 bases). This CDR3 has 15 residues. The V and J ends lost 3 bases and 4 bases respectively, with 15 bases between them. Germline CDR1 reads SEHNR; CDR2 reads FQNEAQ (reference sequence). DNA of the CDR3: TGTGCCAGCAGCTTCCACAGGGCGGGAGGCACTGAAGCTTTCTTT. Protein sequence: CASSFHRAGGTEAFF. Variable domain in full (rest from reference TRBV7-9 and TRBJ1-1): DTGVSQNPRHKITKRGQNVTFRCDPISEHNRLYWYRQTLGQGPEFLTYFQNEAQLEKSRLLSDRFSAERPKGSFSTLEIQRTEQGDSAMYLCASSFHRAGGTEAFFGQGTRLTVV.

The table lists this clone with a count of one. Here the CDR3 reads CASSLRGGYTEAFF. The CDR3 DNA sequence: TGCGCCAGCAGCTTGAGGGGAGGGTACACTGAAGCTTTCTTT. The rearrangement uses TRBV5-1 and TRBJ1-1, with D maybe TRBD1 (5 bases). V lost 1 base and J lost 3, with 10 bases in between. Germline values: CDR1 SGHRS, CDR2 YFSETQ. The CDR3 loop spans 14 amino acids.

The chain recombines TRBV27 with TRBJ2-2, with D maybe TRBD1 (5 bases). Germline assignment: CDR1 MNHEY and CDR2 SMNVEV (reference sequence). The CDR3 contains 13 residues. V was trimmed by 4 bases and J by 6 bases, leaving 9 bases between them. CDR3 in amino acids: CASSSAGPGELFF. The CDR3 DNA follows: TGTGCCAGCAGTTCCGCAGGGCCCGGGGAGCTGTTTTTT.

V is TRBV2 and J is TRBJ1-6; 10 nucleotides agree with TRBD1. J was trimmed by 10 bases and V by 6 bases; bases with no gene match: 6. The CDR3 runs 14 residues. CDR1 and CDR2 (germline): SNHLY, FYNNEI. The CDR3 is CASRGTGERSPLHF. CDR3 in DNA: TGTGCCAGCAGGGGGACAGGGGAGCGATCACCCCTCCACTTT.

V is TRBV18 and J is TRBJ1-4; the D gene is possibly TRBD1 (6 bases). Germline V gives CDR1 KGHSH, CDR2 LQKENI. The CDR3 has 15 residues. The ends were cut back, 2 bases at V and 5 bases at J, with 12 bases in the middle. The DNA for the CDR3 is TGTGCCAGCTCACCAGGGGGCTTAGTCAATGAAAAACTGTTTTTT. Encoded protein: CASSPGGLVNEKLFF.

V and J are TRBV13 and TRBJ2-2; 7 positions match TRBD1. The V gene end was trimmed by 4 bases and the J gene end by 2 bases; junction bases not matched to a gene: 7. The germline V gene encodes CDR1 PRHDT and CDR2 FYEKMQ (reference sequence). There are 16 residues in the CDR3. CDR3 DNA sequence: TGTGCCAGCAGCTATCCCGGGACAGTAAACACCGGGGAGCTGTTTTTT. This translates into CASSYPGTVNTGELFF.